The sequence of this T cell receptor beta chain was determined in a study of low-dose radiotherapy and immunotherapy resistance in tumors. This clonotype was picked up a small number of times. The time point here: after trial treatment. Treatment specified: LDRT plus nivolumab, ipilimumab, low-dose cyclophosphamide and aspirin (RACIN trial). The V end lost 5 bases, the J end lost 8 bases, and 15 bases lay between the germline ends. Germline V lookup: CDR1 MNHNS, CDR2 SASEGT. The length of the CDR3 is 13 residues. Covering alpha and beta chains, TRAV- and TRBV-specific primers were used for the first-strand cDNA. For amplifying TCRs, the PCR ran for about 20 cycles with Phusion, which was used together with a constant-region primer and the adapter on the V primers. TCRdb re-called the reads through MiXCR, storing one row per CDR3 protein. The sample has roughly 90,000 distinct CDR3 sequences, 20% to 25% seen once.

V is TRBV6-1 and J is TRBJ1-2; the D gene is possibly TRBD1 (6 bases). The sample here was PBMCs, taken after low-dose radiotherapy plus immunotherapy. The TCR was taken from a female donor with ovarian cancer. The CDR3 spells CASSYSGAEGYTF. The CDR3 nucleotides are TGTGCCAGCAGTTATTCGGGGGCCGAGGGCTACACCTTC.